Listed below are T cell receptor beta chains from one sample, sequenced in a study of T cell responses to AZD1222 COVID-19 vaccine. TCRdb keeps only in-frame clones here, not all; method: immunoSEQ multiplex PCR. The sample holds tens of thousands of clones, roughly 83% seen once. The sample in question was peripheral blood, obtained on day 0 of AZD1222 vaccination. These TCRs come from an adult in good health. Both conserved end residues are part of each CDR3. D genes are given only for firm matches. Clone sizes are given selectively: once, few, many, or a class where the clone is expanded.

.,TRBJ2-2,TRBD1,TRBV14,CASSQYTGTANTGELFF,TGTGCCAGCAGCCAGTATACCGGGACAGCGAACACCGGGGAGCTGTTTTTT
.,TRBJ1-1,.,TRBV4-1,CASSQAGRNTEAFF,TGCGCCAGCAGCCAAGCGGGTCGAAACACTGAAGCTTTCTTT
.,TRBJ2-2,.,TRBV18,CASSPLGGGSGGGELFF,TGTGCCAGCTCACCACTTGGAGGGGGCTCCGGCGGCGGGGAGCTGTTTTTT
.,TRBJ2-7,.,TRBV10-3,CAISESTSSYEQYF,TGTGCCATCAGTGAGTCGACTAGCTCCTACGAGCAGTACTTC
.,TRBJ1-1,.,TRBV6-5,CASSSHSMNTEAFF,TGTGCCAGCAGTTCCCATTCCATGAACACTGAAGCTTTCTTT
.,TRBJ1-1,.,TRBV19,CASREGIHRGEAFF,TGTGCCAGTAGGGAGGGTATTCATCGTGGCGAAGCTTTCTTT
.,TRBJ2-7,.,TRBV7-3,CASSLRREQYF,TGTGCCAGCAGCTTACGGCGGGAGCAGTACTTC
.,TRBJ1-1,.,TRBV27,CASGGRTNTEAFF,TGTGCCAGCGGCGGACGGACGAACACTGAAGCTTTCTTT
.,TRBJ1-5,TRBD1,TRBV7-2,CASSLFGTANNQPQHF,TGTGCCAGCAGCTTATTCGGGACAGCCAACAATCAGCCCCAGCATTTT
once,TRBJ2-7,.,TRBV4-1,CASSQVQTYEQYF,TGCGCCAGCAGCCAAGTCCAAACCTACGAGCAGTACTTC
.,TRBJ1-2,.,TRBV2,CASRSNSGDDGYTF,TGTGCCAGCAGATCAAATTCTGGGGATGATGGCTACACCTTC
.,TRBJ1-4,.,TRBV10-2,CASSEGLNEKLFF,TGCGCCAGCAGTGAGGGACTGAATGAAAAACTGTTTTTT
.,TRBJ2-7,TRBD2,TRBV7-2,CASSFLAGEVYEQYF,TGTGCCAGCAGCTTTCTAGCGGGAGAGGTCTACGAGCAGTACTTC
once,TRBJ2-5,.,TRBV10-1,CASSGVITGTQYF,TGCGCCAGCAGTGGGGTCATAACCGGGACCCAGTACTTC
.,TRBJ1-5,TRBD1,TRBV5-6,CASSLSGGRQPQHF,TGTGCCAGCAGCTTGTCAGGGGGAAGGCAGCCCCAGCATTTT
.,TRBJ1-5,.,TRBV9,CASSVGPGTSNQPQHF,TGTGCCAGCAGCGTAGGTCCGGGGACTAGCAATCAGCCCCAGCATTTT
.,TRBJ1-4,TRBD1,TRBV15,CATSGRDRGTNEKLFF,TGTGCCACCAGCGGCCGGGACAGGGGGACTAATGAAAAACTGTTTTTT
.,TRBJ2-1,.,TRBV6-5,CASSPVRGQYNEQFF,TGTGCCAGCAGCCCAGTCAGGGGCCAGTACAATGAGCAGTTCTTC
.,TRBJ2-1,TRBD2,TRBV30,CAWRARTSPSAAGDNEQFF,TGTGCCTGGAGAGCCCGGACATCTCCCTCTGCAGCGGGAGACAATGAGCAGTTCTTC
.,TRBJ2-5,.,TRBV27,CASSLDSGIVETQYF,TGTGCCAGCAGTTTGGACTCCGGCATAGTGGAGACCCAGTACTTC
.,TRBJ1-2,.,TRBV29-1,CSVGSENYGYTF,TGCAGCGTAGGGTCGGAGAACTATGGCTACACCTTC
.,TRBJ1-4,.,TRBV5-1,CASSLDRMGGGEKLFF,TGCGCCAGCAGCTTGGACAGGATGGGAGGGGGTGAAAAACTGTTTTTT
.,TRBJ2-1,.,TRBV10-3,CAISDREGGGNEQFF,TGTGCCATCAGTGATAGGGAGGGAGGGGGCAATGAGCAGTTCTTC
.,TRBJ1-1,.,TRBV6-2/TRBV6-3,CASSYPGTNTEAFF,TGTGCCAGCAGTTATCCCGGAACGAACACTGAAGCTTTCTTT
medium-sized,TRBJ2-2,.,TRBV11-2,CASSLILGQTNTGELFF,TGTGCCAGCAGCTTAATTTTGGGACAAACGAACACCGGGGAGCTGTTTTTT
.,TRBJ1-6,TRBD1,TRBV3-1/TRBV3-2,CASSQRTGGDSPLHF,TGTGCCAGCAGCCAGCGGACAGGGGGCGACTCACCCCTCCACTTT
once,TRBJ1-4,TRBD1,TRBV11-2,CASSRQGQSNEKLFF,TGTGCCAGCAGCCGCCAGGGACAGTCTAATGAAAAACTGTTTTTT
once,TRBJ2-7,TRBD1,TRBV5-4,CASSLEPTGYYEQYF,TGTGCCAGCAGCTTGGAGCCGACAGGGTACTACGAGCAGTACTTC
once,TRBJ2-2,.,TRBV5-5,CASSFAQGFLTGELFF,TGTGCCAGCAGCTTTGCTCAGGGATTTCTGACCGGGGAGCTGTTTTTT
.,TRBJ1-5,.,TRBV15,CATSRDKFDQPQHF,TGTGCCACCAGCAGAGATAAGTTCGATCAGCCCCAGCATTTT
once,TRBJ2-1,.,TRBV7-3,CASSSGGLGNEQFF,TGTGCCAGCAGCTCGGGCGGACTTGGGAATGAGCAGTTCTTC